Given below is one T cell receptor (beta chain) in context. The antigen is undetermined. The sample is drawn from a study of T-cell memory formation after mild COVID-19. Study-wide background: Largely donor-specific TCR clusters were found.

5'RACE with constant-segment primers yielded barcoded, UMI-tagged TCR alpha and TCR beta cDNA libraries. In TCRdb, the 5' RACE reads were re-called with MiXCR into one record per CDR3 protein. The sample has 450,000 to 650,000 distinct CDR3 sequences; about 20% are singletons. Findings of the study overall: There were some responding clones in pre-infection memory, which suggested that cross-reactive memory had joined.

Germline values: CDR1 LNHDA, CDR2 SQIVND (reference sequence). V lost 3 bases and J lost 1; bases outside the gene matches: 7. CDR3 length: 16 residues. Sample: PBMCs or a T cell subset sorted from them (not recorded which). The chain joins TRBV19 to TRBJ1-1; 8 positions match TRBD1. The clonotype originates from an adult woman who had mild COVID-19 (a few samples of this study predate the infection). Cell type and time point are not known. The CDR3 protein is CASSMVSGGPNTEAFF. The CDR3 DNA is TGTGCCAGTAGTATGGTGTCAGGGGGCCCGAACACTGAAGCTTTCTTT. Drawing the rest from reference TRBV19 and TRBJ1-1, the complete variable domain is DGGITQSPKYLFRKEGQNVTLSCEQNLNHDAMYWYRQDPGQGLRLIYYSQIVNDFQKGDIAEGYSVSREKKESFPLTVTSAQKNPTAFYLCASSMVSGGPNTEAFFGQGTRLTVV.